This entry concerns a single TCR beta chain. Its antigen is not known. Profiled with immunoSEQ multiplex PCR; TCRdb holds only in-frame clones, not every one. In all, the sample yields 8,000 to 10,000 clones. This sample was included in a study of synovial regulatory T cells in juvenile arthritis. General observations from the study: CDR3 overlap with synovial Tregs was higher for iaTregs than other blood Tregs.

Looked up from germline, CDR1 is MNHNS and CDR2 is SASEGT. The length of the CDR3 is 14 residues. Nucleotide data are not available. This sequence was found in a donor under 30 with juvenile idiopathic arthritis. The source material was Treg cells from blood. Subset noted: remaining (HLA-DR-negative) circulating blood Treg cells. The rearrangement joins TRBV6-1 to TRBJ2-7; TCRdb outputs TRBD2, but without DNA this stays unchecked. This chain's CDR3 is CASRRLAGSYEQYF.